A few counts support the clone carrying this T cell receptor beta chain. The germline V gene has CDR1 DFQATT and CDR2 SNEGSKA (reference sequence). The CDR3 contains 15 residues. Unique molecular identifiers tagged individual cDNA molecules. From the 5' RACE reads, TCRdb called clonotypes with MiXCR, one entry per CDR3 protein. In the table there are over 85,000 distinct CDR3 sequences, around 13% of which are singletons. This sample stems from a study of early T cells in non-severe SARS-CoV-2 infection. The source of this sequence is an adult who was a healthcare worker with PCR-confirmed SARS-CoV-2 infection or an uninfected control (not recorded which). Sequencing was performed on whole blood. The chain uses TRBV20-1 and TRBJ2-3; 10 bases are shared with TRBD2. CDR3 protein: CRPGRGTSETDTQYF. The CDR3 DNA follows: TGCAGGCCCGGAAGAGGGACTAGCGAAACAGATACGCAGTATTTT.